Detailed here is one T cell receptor beta chain. Its antigen has not been determined. No base quality values were provided; no much bigger clone lies one nucleotide off. This sample stems from a study of T cells after posttransplantation cyclophosphamide (dated by TCRdb to about 2016). Notes on the research overall: Using TRB sequencing, the study followed how the T cell repertoire rebuilt after myeloablative bone marrow transplantation with posttransplantation cyclophosphamide given as GVHD prophylaxis. Public TRB sequences were searched against a database of over 3,500 sequences associated with responses to pathogens, tumor antigens, self-antigens and alloantigens. Because TRA and TRB clonality were tightly correlated in several samples, subsequent TCR analyses were focused on TRB only. Antigen receptor sequencing covered samples from a few dozen PTCy-treated patients and 16 of their related bone marrow donors. In 3 patients, TRB sequencing was also performed on up to roughly 3 more blood samples taken 2 to 5.2 years after transplant, and in 4 patients, pretransplant blood was also TRB-sequenced. TRB sequencing was performed on blood from all 35 or so PTCy patients with 1-year posttransplant specimens.

The control group consisted of around 10 patients who received myeloablative marrow transplants with methotrexate plus a calcineurin inhibitor and who were sampled 1 year after transplant. Peripheral blood and bone marrow mononuclear cells were isolated by Ficoll-Hypaque density centrifugation and cryopreserved. TRB sequencing was run on genomic DNA with either the immunoSEQ assay at survey resolution or the hsTCRB kit. As for the authors' bioinformatics: Initial read processing used immunoSEQ software, and repertoire analyses used the LymphoSeq R package. Clonality was computed as 1 minus normalized Shannon entropy, and a Gini coefficient was also calculated for each TRB dataset. To infer phenotypes in unsorted samples, TRB sequences from sorted subsets of the recipient or donor were mapped onto unsorted samples from the same recipient. This immuneACCESS table, as held by TCRdb, lists in-frame sequences with V and J called but not all clones. Of the missing ones, under half trace to an unresolved V gene in checked studies; the others have no known cause. The V and J calls and clone size come from that table; D and trimming were worked out from the DNA. The sample yields about 21,000 clones; around 89% were counted once. The ten largest clones capture about 2% of the sample.

The study at large found these results: Across 45 or so patients, recipient CMV seropositivity and CMV reactivation were highly associated with TRB clonality; PTCy diversity was similar to CNI/methotrexate controls. The TRB repertoires of T cells infiltrating skin or the GI tract showed only limited overlap with the TRB repertoires found in blood. Donor-recipient similarity was low at 1-2 months but rose over the first year, and later blood repertoires were often dominated by donor CD8+ memory clones.

After removal of 4 bases from V and 0 bases from J, the junction retains 22 bases not matched to a gene. Counted from cysteine to phenylalanine, this CDR3 has 22 amino acids. The sequence is cut down to CDR3 DNA, 66 bases in frame from base 1. Sequences LNHDA (CDR1) and SQIVND (CDR2) are obtained from the germline V gene (reference sequence). The receptor comes from a female patient in her thirties or forties who received an allogeneic stem cell transplant from an unrelated donor, was CMV-positive, and had acute and chronic GVHD. It is possible that, after a transplant, some T cells come from the graft donor. This specimen consisted of PBMCs, obtained around 390 days after allogeneic stem cell transplant with calcineurin inhibitor and methotrexate. The rearranged chain carries TRBV19 and TRBJ2-1, with TRBD2 identical over 9 junction bases. The bases are TGTGCCAGTAGTAGGTACCTCATAGGGGGACTAGCAGAGGTTAGCTCCTACAATGAGCAGTTCTTC. Translated, this gives CASSRYLIGGLAEVSSYNEQFF.